These 20 T cell receptor beta chains were all obtained from the same sample, sequenced in a study of CD8+CD57+ T cells in acquired aplastic anemia. The TCR beta profiling, which covered VDJ combination and CDR3 sequence, was carried out using genomic DNA as the template. One entry per CDR3 protein results from TCRdb running MiXCR on the reads. The sample consists of some 150,000 distinct CDR3 sequences, about 45% of them appearing once. Sequencing was done on patients that had shown CD8+CD57+ cell expansion by flow cytometry. The sequenced sample was sorted CD4+, CD8+, or CD8+CD57+ T cells (not recorded which) from PBMCs. The receptors shown here come from a human donor with aplastic anemia.

The DNA for the CDR3 is TGTGCCAGCAGTGGGACAGCGCTAAACTATGGCTACACCTTC. This encodes CASSGTALNYGYTF. The chain carries TRBV2 and TRBJ1-2; the D gene is possibly TRBD1 (6 bases). Trimming pared 4 bases from V and 2 bases from J, leaving 11 bases between. The CDR3 consists of 14 residues. Germline assignment: CDR1 SNHLY and CDR2 FYNNEI.

This clonotype was observed a handful of times. V gene TRBV7-3 combines with J gene TRBJ1-6; no reliable D call. V lost 0 bases and J lost 9, with 12 bases in between. The V gene's germline CDR1 is SGHTA and CDR2 FQGTGA. This CDR3 comprises 15 residues. The CDR3 sequence: CASSLTPRRISPLHF. The CDR3 DNA reads TGTGCCAGCAGCTTAACCCCCCGACGGATTTCACCCCTCCACTTT.

V and J are TRBV11-2 and TRBJ1-2; possibly TRBD1 for D (5 bases). The CDR3 has 13 amino acids. Per the germline V gene, CDR1 is SGHAT and CDR2 is FQNNGV. Trimming removed 5 bases from V and 1 base from J, with 8 bases in between. CDR3 sequence (DNA): TGTGCCAGCAGCGGGACTGATAACTATGGCTACACCTTC. It codes for CASSGTDNYGYTF.

This clonotype was detected many times. The chain uses TRBV5-6 and TRBJ1-2, with a tentative D call TRBD1 (5 bases). This CDR3 region has 13 residues. V was trimmed by 4 bases and J by 2 bases, leaving 9 bases between them. Looked up from germline, CDR1 is SGHDT and CDR2 is YYEEEE. The CDR3 protein is CASSGRGNYGYTF. The CDR3 nucleotides read TGTGCCAGCAGCGGCCGGGGGAACTATGGCTACACCTTC.

The gene calls are TRBV2 and TRBJ1-6; D unresolved. V gave up 8 bases and J gave up 8 bases, with 16 bases separating them. The CDR3 consists of 14 residues. Germline assignment: CDR1 SNHLY and CDR2 FYNNEI. The CDR3: CASGMTGRDSPLHF. The CDR3 DNA sequence: TGTGCCAGCGGTATGACGGGGAGGGATTCACCCCTCCACTTT.

For this clonotype: It may be a read error: a sequence one base away is much more abundant. The rearrangement uses TRBV6-2 or TRBV6-3 and TRBJ2-1; TRBD1 or TRBD2 may be the D gene (5 bases each). The CDR3 consists of 16 residues. From germline, CDR1 is MNHEY and CDR2 SVGEGT. The CDR3 DNA follows: TGTGCCAGCATTTACTCGAGAGGGGTACTAGGCAATGAGCAGTTCTTC. This sequence encodes CASIYSRGVLGNEQFF.

The chain combines TRBV3-1 with TRBJ2-5; the D call may be TRBD1 or TRBD2 (6 bases each). CDR1 is LGHDT, CDR2 YNNKEL, per germline (reference sequence). The CDR3 length is 17 residues. The ends were cut back, 4 bases at V and 1 base at J, with 19 bases in the middle. The CDR3 nucleotides read TGTGCCAGCAGCCCCCCCCTAGTACGGGGGCGCCAAGAGACCCAGTACTTC. Translating gives CASSPPLVRGRQETQYF.

This clonotype has at least ten counts. CDR3 sequence reads: CASSITRLAGRNTGELFF. The CDR3 region has the DNA TGTGCCAGTAGTATCACCCGACTAGCGGGTCGGAACACCGGGGAGCTGTTTTTT. The chain employs TRBV19 and TRBJ2-2; 10 bases map to TRBD2. CDR1 and CDR2 from the germline V gene are LNHDA and SQIVND (reference sequence). The trim removed 3 bases at V and 1 base at J, leaving 8 bases unmatched. This CDR3 region has 18 residues. Variable domain in full (rest from reference TRBV19 and TRBJ2-2): DGGITQSPKYLFRKEGQNVTLSCEQNLNHDAMYWYRQDPGQGLRLIYYSQIVNDFQKGDIAEGYSVSREKKESFPLTVTSAQKNPTAFYLCASSITRLAGRNTGELFFGEGSRLTVL.

This clonotype appeared many times. The rearrangement joins TRBV5-1 to TRBJ2-3; D is unresolved. Germline-derived CDR1 and CDR2 are SGHRS and YFSETQ. This CDR3 is built from 14 residues. The germline V and J ends were trimmed by 1 base and 0 bases, with 6 bases remaining between them. CDR3 amino acids: CASSLQSSTDTQYF. In nucleotides, the CDR3 is TGCGCCAGCAGCTTGCAGTCCAGCACAGATACGCAGTATTTT.

This clonotype occurred many times. V usage is TRBV20-1 and J usage is TRBJ1-2; 10 bases fit TRBD1. The V gene's germline CDR1 is DFQATT and CDR2 SNEGSKA (reference sequence). With V trimmed by 4 bases and J by 4 bases, 18 bases remained unmatched. There are 18 residues in the CDR3. The CDR3 DNA reads as TGCAGTGCTACCCCGTCCCGAGGGACAGGGGTGGGGCCCTATGGCTACACCTTC. Translated: CSATPSRGTGVGPYGYTF.

At least ten counts were recorded for this clonotype. This chain joins TRBV3-1 and TRBJ2-3; the D gene is possibly TRBD2 (6 bases). V was cut by 8 bases and J by 5 bases, with 14 bases left in between. The CDR3 consists of 13 residues. CDR1 is LGHDT, CDR2 YNNKEL, per germline (reference sequence). This chain's CDR3 is CASRLGGVDTQYF. The CDR3, as DNA: TGTGCCAGCCGGCTAGGAGGGGTAGATACGCAGTATTTT.

V and J are TRBV6-2 or TRBV6-3 and TRBJ2-5; D may be TRBD2 (6 bases). There are 16 residues in the CDR3. Trimming pared 4 bases from V and 2 bases from J, leaving 17 bases between. CDR1 and CDR2 (germline): MNHEY, SVGEGT. The CDR3 DNA reads TGTGCCAGCAGTTGGACTACTCTATTAAGGCAAGAGACCCAGTACTTC. The encoded protein is CASSWTTLLRQETQYF.

The gene calls are TRBV4-2 and TRBJ2-3; D might be TRBD2 (7 bases). V lost 6 bases and J 4 bases, leaving 20 bases between the germline ends. Germline V gene lookup returns CDR1 LGHNA and CDR2 YNFKEQ. The CDR3 covers 16 residues. CDR3 loop: CASSPVGGAQADTQYF. Written as DNA, the CDR3 is TGTGCCAGCAGTCCAGTGGGGGGGGCTCAGGCAGATACGCAGTATTTT.

This rearrangement joins TRBV6-1 to TRBJ1-5; D unresolved. Germline V lookup: CDR1 MNHNS, CDR2 SASEGT. Trimming shortened V by 8 bases and J by 0 bases, and 17 bases separated the two germline ends. CDR3 length equals 16 residues. The CDR3 coding sequence is TGTGCCAGCCACAAAGAGGCGCCTCATAGCAATCAGCCCCAGCATTTT. Its protein product is CASHKEAPHSNQPQHF.

The chain has TRBV20-1 and TRBJ1-2; D not certain. Germline loops: CDR1 DFQATT, CDR2 SNEGSKA (reference sequence). The CDR3 has 14 residues. Trimming pared 0 bases from V and 7 bases from J, leaving 15 bases between. The CDR3 region is CSARDVKGRGGYTF. CDR3 in DNA: TGCAGTGCTAGAGATGTAAAAGGGCGCGGTGGCTACACCTTC.

A note on this clonotype: The junction does not match germline at one end; this may be a read error. This rearrangement joins TRBV10-3 to TRBJ2-1; D is ambiguous. The CDR3 is 13 residues long. Germline values: CDR1 ENHRY, CDR2 SYGVKD. In nucleotides, the CDR3 is TGTGCCAGCAGTGGCTCTCCCTACAATGAGCAGTTCTTC. It encodes CASSGSPYNEQFF.

This clonotype has a count of ten or more. The chain couples TRBV20-1 to TRBJ1-6, with TRBD1 matching 9 bases. The CDR3 consists of 11 residues. The germline CDR1 and CDR2 sequences are DFQATT and SNEGSKA (reference sequence). The CDR3 loop is CSGQGTSTLHF. The CDR3 coding sequence is TGCAGCGGACAGGGGACCTCCACCCTCCACTTT.

This chain links TRBV3-1 with TRBJ2-3, with 7 bases lining up with TRBD1. Germline CDR1 is LGHDT and CDR2 is YNNKEL (reference sequence). V trimming: 1 base; J trimming: 2 bases; junction bases outside the gene matches: 12. This CDR3 is built from 18 residues. CDR3 bases: TGTGCCAGCAGCCAAGGGTTCCTCGGGGACAGATTCACAGATACGCAGTATTTT. Protein sequence: CASSQGFLGDRFTDTQYF.

The CDR3 coding sequence is TGTGCCATCAGTGATCCCGGGACAGGGCGAGAGACCCAGTACTTC. Protein sequence: CAISDPGTGRETQYF. The gene calls are TRBV10-3 and TRBJ2-5; 9 nucleotides line up with TRBD1. The CDR3 consists of 15 residues. CDR1 ENHRY and CDR2 SYGVKD come from the germline V gene. V lost 3 bases and J lost 4; bases outside the gene matches: 6.

This clonotype was counted many times. The chain is built from TRBV2 and TRBJ1-4; D call uncertain. Per germline, CDR1 SNHLY and CDR2 FYNNEI. CDR3 length equals 14 residues. The V end lost 1 base, the J end lost 3 bases, and 6 bases lay between the germline ends. The CDR3 DNA reads TGTGCCAGCAGTGAAGGTCACTCTAATGAAAAACTGTTTTTT. Translating it yields CASSEGHSNEKLFF.